This section outlines one T cell receptor (beta chain) sequence together with its context. Its antigen is not yet known. No base quality information exists; no much larger clone differs at one position. The immunoSEQ Assay, a bias-controlled multiplex PCR, was used to amplify TCRbeta CDR3 regions from genomic DNA. Concerning the study's data processing: The number of nucleated cells in each sample was estimated from the amplification of reference gene primers within the assay. Sequence reads were collapsed and filtered to measure the absolute abundance of every unique TCRbeta CDR3 rearrangement. For each sample, productive Simpson clonality was calculated as the square root of Simpson's diversity index across productive rearrangements. Drawn from immuneACCESS, this table holds only the in-frame rearrangements with V and J called that TCRdb kept. Clones are partly lost; checked studies trace under half to an unresolved V gene and leave the rest unexplained. Clone size and V and J calls were adopted from that table, with D and trimming inferred from the DNA. A total of more than 300,000 clones appear in this sample, 88% of them only once. 1.5% to 2% of the sample is held by the ten biggest clonotypes.

This entry comes from a study of blood T cell repertoires in COVID-19 (dated by TCRdb to about 2020). With respect to the entire study: Collaborator samples came from the United States, Italy and Spain and covered acute and convalescent phases of COVID-19. The material from the prospective study consisted of cDNA or gDNA derived from T cells, B-cell-depleted T cells, or PBMCs. Deeply sampled blood TCRbeta repertoires from subjects exposed to, actively infected with, or recovered from COVID-19 were included in the dataset. A freely available public database, intended as a resource for researchers studying the immune response to SARS-CoV-2, is where the repertoires were released. The samples were drawn from two sources: the first 160 participants of the ongoing ImmuneRACE study, and over 1,000 subjects contributed by 6 global collaborators. Nearly every sample came with metadata listing a de-identified subject ID, COVID-19 status, age in years and sex. Where HLA class I and class II types were available, the types were taken from metadata supplied by the sample provider, not from assay-based typing.

One collaborating source in Seattle enrolled patients during active infection and followed them longitudinally through the course of disease. Whole blood was collected in K2EDTA tubes by collaborating institutions according to the institutions' own protocols. For TCRbeta analysis, collaborators shipped samples as frozen whole blood, isolated PBMCs, or DNA extracted from either of those sample types. V sheds 9 bases and J sheds 0 bases, leaving 15 bases between their ends. From the cysteine up to the phenylalanine, the CDR3 has a length of 15 residues. This entry keeps only the CDR3 DNA: 45 bases, framed from base 1. CDR1 and CDR2, per the germline V gene (reference sequence), are LNHDA and SQIVND. Paper-wide results and their limitations: The quantity of clinical and demographic metadata differed by source and by participant and was supplied without curation.

Sequencing was performed on peripheral blood. This TCR was recovered from a woman in her thirties with COVID-19, enrolled during active disease. Here the chain combines TRBV19 and TRBJ1-5; no D gene can be assigned with confidence. The CDR3 amino acid sequence is: CASSLQAGSNQPQHF. The DNA reads as follows: TGTGCCAGCAGCCTCCAGGCAGGTAGCAATCAGCCCCAGCATTTT.